These 9 T cell receptor beta chains were sequenced from one sample in a study of T cells in Graves' hyperthyroidism and ophthalmopathy. The CDR3 regions of TCR beta were amplified from RNA transcripts. The TCR CDR3 first-round RT-PCR relied on the HTBI primer set. TCRdb itself ran the multiplex PCR reads through MiXCR, one entry per CDR3 protein. The sample shows about 300,000 distinct CDR3 sequences, approximately 13% of them seen only once. The sample was blood. These receptors all stem from a woman between 40 and 50 years old with Graves' hyperthyroidism.

The J gene is TRBJ1-6, the V gene TRBV19; 8 bases line up with TRBD1. Germline values: CDR1 LNHDA, CDR2 SQIVND (reference sequence). The ends lost 5 bases at V and 9 bases at J; junction bases unmatched: 9. The CDR3 loop spans 15 amino acids. The CDR3 DNA follows: TGTGCCAGTAGTGTTCGGGGACAGGTGCTTTCACCCCTCCACTTT. It specifies CASSVRGQVLSPLHF.

At least ten counts were recorded for this clonotype. The rearrangement uses TRBV6-1 and TRBJ2-7, with a weak D call TRBD2 (6 bases). Germline V lookup: CDR1 MNHNS, CDR2 SASEGT. The CDR3 contains 15 residues. V was cut by 3 bases and J by 1 base, with 13 bases left in between. The CDR3 DNA reads TGTGCCAGCAGTGATTCCGGGACTGCATCCTACGAGCAGTACTTC. The encoded protein is CASSDSGTASYEQYF.

This clonotype was recorded once. The J gene is TRBJ1-4, the V gene TRBV27, with D maybe TRBD1 (5 bases). This CDR3 is 15 amino acids long. Germline assignment: CDR1 MNHEY and CDR2 SMNVEV (reference sequence). The V end lost 5 bases, the J end lost 3 bases, and 13 bases lay between the germline ends. The CDR3 spells CASSEAGTSNEKLFF. DNA for the CDR3: TGTGCCAGCAGTGAAGCAGGGACGTCTAATGAAAAACTGTTTTTT.

This chain links TRBV7-9 with TRBJ2-1; D unresolved. Trimming removed 3 bases at V and 0 bases at J, with 9 bases between. The CDR3 length is 15 residues. Germline values: CDR1 SEHNR, CDR2 FQNEAQ (reference sequence). CDR3 in DNA: TGTGCCAGCAGCTTTGATGGCGGCTCCTACAATGAGCAGTTCTTC. Protein sequence: CASSFDGGSYNEQFF.

This clonotype was recorded many times. The chain links TRBV6-1 to TRBJ2-1; 12 bases line up with TRBD2. This CDR3 has 15 amino acids. The junction had 6 bases not matched to a gene; V was cut back by 4 bases and J by 8 bases. Per the germline V gene, CDR1 is MNHNS and CDR2 is SASEGT. The CDR3 region has the DNA TGTGCCAGCAGTGCTGGACTAGCGGGACGCGATGAGCAGTTCTTC. This sequence encodes CASSAGLAGRDEQFF.

This clonotype has a handful of counts. As DNA, the CDR3 is TGTGCCAGCTCCCCGTGGACAGGGGACAACGAGCAGTACTTC. Protein: CASSPWTGDNEQYF. V is TRBV18 and J is TRBJ2-7; 9 bases agree with TRBD1. The CDR3 is 14 residues long. The trim removed 6 bases at V and 5 bases at J, leaving 8 bases unmatched. Per the germline V gene, CDR1 is KGHSH and CDR2 is LQKENI.

In this sample, this clonotype turned up many times. CDR3: CSAKVSSSGNTIYF. The CDR3, as DNA: TGCAGTGCTAAGGTCTCTAGCTCTGGAAACACCATATATTTT. The chain employs TRBV20-1 and TRBJ1-3; D remains ambiguous. CDR1 is DFQATT and CDR2 is SNEGSKA in the germline V gene (reference sequence). CDR3 size: 14 residues. Trimming removed 4 bases at V and 0 bases at J, with 10 bases between.

This clonotype occurred many times. V usage is TRBV2 and J usage is TRBJ2-7; tentative D call: TRBD2 (5 bases). The CDR3 runs 14 residues. Germline CDR1 is SNHLY and CDR2 is FYNNEI. V lost 6 bases to trimming and J lost 5 bases, with 17 bases between them. This CDR3 is CASSRFEGPNEQYF. Here the CDR3 DNA reads TGTGCCAGCAGCCGTTTCGAGGGCCCCAACGAGCAGTACTTC.

The chain couples TRBV7-9 to TRBJ2-2, with 7 bases that match TRBD2. Germline CDR1 and CDR2: SEHNR and FQNEAQ (reference sequence). Trimming cost V 3 bases and J 5 bases; bases outside gene matches: 9. The CDR3 contains 16 residues. CDR3 nucleotides: TGTGCCAGCAGCTTGGCTAGCGGAGCAGTGACCGGGGAGCTGTTTTTT. It codes for CASSLASGAVTGELFF.